These T cell receptor beta chains were read from a single sample in a study of CD8 T cells in Susac syndrome. TCRdb analysed the immunoSEQ multiplex PCR reads with MiXCR anew, one entry per CDR3 protein. The sample yields roughly 120,000 distinct CDR3 sequences, about 94% seen once. The material sequenced was CD4+ T cells from PBMCs. These receptors came from a human donor in good health. Each CDR3 is given with its conserved first and last residue. D genes are given only for firm matches. Size tells how often a clone was seen (once, few, many) or the class of an expanded clone, and some rows leave it out.

abundance: NA; d_gene: NA; j_gene: TRBJ2-2; v_gene: TRBV7-2; len: 15; CDR3aa: CASSLGRLPAGELFF; CDR3nt: TGTGCCAGCAGCTTAGGTAGGCTCCCCGCCGGGGAGCTGTTTTTT
abundance: NA; d_gene: TRBD1; j_gene: TRBJ2-7; v_gene: TRBV12-3/TRBV12-4; len: 16; CDR3aa: CASSLRTGRKAYEQYF; CDR3nt: TGTGCCAGCAGTTTAAGGACAGGCCGAAAAGCTTACGAGCAGTACTTC
abundance: NA; d_gene: NA; j_gene: TRBJ1-1; v_gene: TRBV6-5; len: 12; CDR3aa: CASTGGNTEAFF; CDR3nt: TGTGCCAGCACCGGGGGGAACACTGAAGCTTTCTTT
abundance: NA; d_gene: NA; j_gene: TRBJ2-5; v_gene: TRBV7-2; len: 14; CDR3aa: CASSPTRIPETQYF; CDR3nt: TGTGCCAGCAGCCCTACTAGGATTCCAGAGACCCAGTACTTC
abundance: NA; d_gene: NA; j_gene: TRBJ2-3; v_gene: TRBV10-3; len: 16; CDR3aa: CAISDGTTGITDTQYF; CDR3nt: TGTGCCATCTCAGATGGGACCACGGGGATCACAGATACGCAGTATTTT
abundance: NA; d_gene: NA; j_gene: TRBJ2-1; v_gene: TRBV20-1; len: 15; CDR3aa: CSAREPRVSYNEQFF; CDR3nt: TGCAGTGCTAGGGAGCCTAGGGTATCCTACAATGAGCAGTTCTTC
abundance: NA; d_gene: NA; j_gene: TRBJ1-1; v_gene: TRBV12-5; len: 13; CDR3aa: CASGSFLGTEAFF; CDR3nt: TGTGCTAGTGGTTCGTTCCTAGGGACTGAAGCTTTCTTT
abundance: NA; d_gene: NA; j_gene: TRBJ1-1; v_gene: TRBV29-1; len: 14; CDR3aa: CSVARSNMNTEAFF; CDR3nt: TGCAGCGTCGCCCGGTCGAACATGAACACTGAAGCTTTCTTT
abundance: NA; d_gene: NA; j_gene: TRBJ2-7; v_gene: TRBV29-1; len: 10; CDR3aa: CSAMTYEQYF; CDR3nt: TGCAGCGCCATGACCTACGAGCAGTACTTC
abundance: NA; d_gene: TRBD1; j_gene: TRBJ2-6; v_gene: TRBV27; len: 16; CDR3aa: CASTLQGAPGANVLTF; CDR3nt: TGTGCCAGCACCCTCCAGGGGGCCCCTGGGGCCAACGTCCTGACTTTC
abundance: once; d_gene: NA; j_gene: TRBJ1-2; v_gene: TRBV11-2; len: 13; CDR3aa: CASSPGIRYGYTF; CDR3nt: TGTGCCAGCAGCCCCGGGATTCGCTATGGCTACACCTTC
abundance: NA; d_gene: NA; j_gene: TRBJ1-4; v_gene: TRBV29-1; len: 13; CDR3aa: CSVEDNLGEKLFF; CDR3nt: TGCAGCGTTGAGGATAACTTGGGTGAAAAACTGTTTTTT
abundance: NA; d_gene: NA; j_gene: TRBJ1-1; v_gene: TRBV9; len: 15; CDR3aa: CASSVEMGGNTEAFF; CDR3nt: TGTGCCAGCAGCGTAGAAATGGGGGGAAACACTGAAGCTTTCTTT
abundance: once; d_gene: TRBD1; j_gene: TRBJ1-2; v_gene: TRBV7-9; len: 14; CDR3aa: CASSPRTGGYGYTF; CDR3nt: TGTGCCAGCAGCCCCCGGACAGGGGGCTATGGCTACACCTTC
abundance: NA; d_gene: TRBD1; j_gene: TRBJ1-1; v_gene: TRBV29-1; len: 13; CDR3aa: CSVEGKGGGTPFF; CDR3nt: TGCAGCGTTGAAGGCAAAGGGGGCGGGACCCCCTTCTTT
abundance: NA; d_gene: TRBD2; j_gene: TRBJ2-1; v_gene: TRBV29-1; len: 15; CDR3aa: CSVAFGTSGVNEQFF; CDR3nt: TGCAGCGTAGCCTTTGGGACTAGCGGAGTTAATGAGCAGTTCTTC
abundance: once; d_gene: TRBD2; j_gene: TRBJ2-1; v_gene: TRBV10-2; len: 16; CDR3aa: CASSEYASGTRNEQFF; CDR3nt: TGCGCCAGCAGTGAGTACGCTAGCGGGACGCGAAATGAGCAGTTCTTC